The 13 T cell receptor beta chains reported below all come from one sample, sequenced in a study of T-cell memory formation after mild COVID-19. One entry per CDR3 protein results from TCRdb running MiXCR on the 5' RACE reads. The table lists roughly 300,000 distinct CDR3 sequences, 8% to 10% of them singletons. Sequences were obtained from PBMCs or a T cell subset sorted from them (not recorded which). The receptors stem from a man younger than 35 who had mild COVID-19 (a few samples of this study predate the infection). Cell type and time point are not known.

This clonotype was counted only a few times. V and J are TRBV29-1 and TRBJ2-5; D might be TRBD2 (5 bases). The CDR3 consists of 11 residues. Germline CDR1 and CDR2: SQVTM and ANQGSEA. V was trimmed by 5 bases and J by 3 bases, leaving 7 bases between them. This CDR3 reads CSVNGEETQYF. CDR3 nucleotides: TGCAGCGTTAACGGGGAAGAGACCCAGTACTTC.

V and J are TRBV4-1 and TRBJ1-1; possibly TRBD1 for D (5 bases). The CDR3 consists of 13 residues. V shed 2 bases and J shed 9 bases, with 13 bases lying between them. Germline values: CDR1 MGHRA, CDR2 YSYEKL. This CDR3 is CASSQISPGQAFF. CDR3 sequence (DNA): TGCGCCAGCAGCCAAATCTCTCCGGGGCAAGCTTTCTTT.

J is TRBJ2-1 and V is TRBV4-3, with TRBD2 matching over 7 bases. This CDR3 has 15 amino acids. Trimming took 1 base from V and 8 from J; bases not matched to a gene: 8. Germline V gives CDR1 LGHNA, CDR2 YSLEER. The CDR3: CASSQVGGGVYEQFF. CDR3 sequence (DNA): TGCGCCAGCAGCCAAGTTGGCGGGGGAGTGTATGAGCAGTTCTTC.

In this sample, this clonotype turned up a few times. V is TRBV9 and J is TRBJ1-2, with unresolved D. The CDR3 is 15 residues long. The germline gives CDR1 SGDLS, CDR2 YYNGEE. V lost 4 bases and J lost 4, with 17 bases in between. The CDR3 here is CASSPRIDYGYGYTF. DNA for the CDR3: TGTGCCAGCAGCCCCAGAATAGATTACGGCTATGGCTACACCTTC.

This clonotype was detected ten times or more. DNA for the CDR3: TGTGCCATCAGTGGGTACCAAGAGACCCAGTACTTC. As protein: CAISGYQETQYF. V usage is TRBV10-3 and J usage is TRBJ2-5; D not certain. CDR1 and CDR2 from the germline V gene are ENHRY and SYGVKD. V was clipped by 4 bases and J by 0 bases, with 3 bases between them. The CDR3 has 12 amino acids.

This clonotype was recorded a few times. The chain combines TRBV4-1 with TRBJ1-6, with 9 bases lining up with TRBD1. This CDR3 is 16 amino acids long. V gave up 3 bases and J gave up 9 bases; unmatched junction bases: 9. Germline CDR1 reads MGHRA; CDR2 reads YSYEKL. The CDR3 nucleotides read TGCGCCAGCAGCCACGTCCCGGGACAGGGTGGTTCACCCCTCCACTTT. This encodes CASSHVPGQGGSPLHF.

This clonotype was detected ten times or more. The chain links TRBV5-1 to TRBJ2-7; 8 nucleotides match TRBD2. The ends lost 3 bases at V and 7 bases at J; junction bases unmatched: 12. The CDR3 is 15 residues long. From germline, CDR1 is SGHRS and CDR2 YFSETQ. CDR3 region: CASSWAGTSDEEQYV. CDR3 bases: TGCGCCAGCAGCTGGGCCGGGACTAGTGATGAGGAGCAGTACGTC.

This clonotype occurred a few times. The rearrangement links TRBV12-3 or TRBV12-4 to TRBJ2-2, with D perhaps TRBD2 (6 bases). V was shortened by 6 bases and J by 0 bases, with 14 bases between the two germline ends. The CDR3 totals 16 residues. CDR3 bases: TGTGCCAGCAGGGAATGGAGCGGGTCGAACACCGGGGAGCTGTTTTTT. Translating gives CASREWSGSNTGELFF.

The J gene is TRBJ1-1, the V gene TRBV10-3; D not resolved. Trimming cost V 6 bases and J 4 bases, with 9 bases left between them. Germline CDR1 and CDR2: ENHRY and SYGVKD. The CDR3 length is 12 residues. In nucleotides, the CDR3 is TGTGCCATCAGCACCGGATCCACTGAAGCTTTCTTT. Protein: CAISTGSTEAFF.

The V gene is TRBV20-1, the J gene TRBJ2-5; 11 bases agree with TRBD2. This CDR3 is 14 amino acids long. Germline V lookup: CDR1 DFQATT, CDR2 SNEGSKA (reference sequence). J gave up 1 base and V 6 bases, and 4 bases lay outside the gene matches. The CDR3 is CSALLAGAQETQYF. DNA of the CDR3: TGCAGTGCCCTACTAGCGGGGGCCCAAGAGACCCAGTACTTC.

V and J are TRBV11-3 and TRBJ1-1; D possibly corresponds to TRBD1 (6 bases). Trimming removed 5 bases at V and 7 bases at J, with 14 bases between. Germline V gene data show CDR1 as SGHNT and CDR2 as YENEEA. This CDR3 is built from 13 residues. The CDR3: CASSPETRGEAFF. The CDR3 DNA follows: TGTGCCAGCAGCCCAGAAACCAGGGGTGAAGCTTTCTTT.

The V call is TRBV6-6, the J call TRBJ2-4, with 7 bases fitting TRBD1. The J segment lost 5 bases and the V segment lost 6 bases, leaving 10 bases of the junction unmatched. The CDR3 length is 15 residues. CDR1 is MNHNY, CDR2 SVGAGI, per germline (reference sequence). CDR3 in DNA: TGTGCCAGCAGCCCCAGCCAGGGGGTCCAAAACATTCAGTACTTC. As protein: CASSPSQGVQNIQYF.

This clonotype has more than one count but fewer than ten. V is TRBV7-2 and J is TRBJ2-3, with 9 positions matching TRBD1. Germline trimming cut 5 bases from V and 4 bases from J; bases unmatched to any gene: 16. The CDR3 spans 18 residues. The germline gives CDR1 SGHTA, CDR2 FQGNSA. The CDR3 DNA follows: TGTGCCAGCAGCCGGTTACCCGACTACAGGGGGCGCGCAGATACGCAGTATTTT. This translates into CASSRLPDYRGRADTQYF.